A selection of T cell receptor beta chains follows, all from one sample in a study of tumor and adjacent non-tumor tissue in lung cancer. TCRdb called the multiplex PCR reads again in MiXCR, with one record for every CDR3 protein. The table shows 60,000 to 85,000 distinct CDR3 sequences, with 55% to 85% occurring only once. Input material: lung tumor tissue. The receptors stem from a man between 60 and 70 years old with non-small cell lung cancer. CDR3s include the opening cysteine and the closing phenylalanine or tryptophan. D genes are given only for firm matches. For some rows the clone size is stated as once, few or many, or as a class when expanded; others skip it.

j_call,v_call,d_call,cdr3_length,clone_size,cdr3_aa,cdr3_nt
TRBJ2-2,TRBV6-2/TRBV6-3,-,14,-,CASSSGLNTGELFF,TGTGCCAGCAGTAGCGGGTTGAACACAGGGGAGCTGTTTTTT
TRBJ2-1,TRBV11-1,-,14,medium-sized,CASSFGKLQNEQFF,TGTGCCAGCAGCTTCGGGAAACTACAAAATGAGCAGTTCTTC
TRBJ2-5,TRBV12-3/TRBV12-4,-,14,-,CASYSGPAEETQYF,TGTGCTAGCTATTCGGGACCAGCGGAAGAGACCCAGTACTTC
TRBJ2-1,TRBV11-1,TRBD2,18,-,CASSLGGIGLAGGNEQFF,TGTGCCAGCAGCTTAGGGGGGATCGGACTAGCGGGAGGCAATGAGCAGTTCTTC
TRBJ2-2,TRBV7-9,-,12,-,CASKLGTGELFF,TGTGCCAGCAAGTTAGGGACCGGGGAGCTGTTTTTT
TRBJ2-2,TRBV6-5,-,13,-,CASQQGETGELFF,TGTGCCAGCCAACAGGGAGAAACAGGGGAGCTGTTTTTT
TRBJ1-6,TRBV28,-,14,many,CASRGGAGSSPLHF,TGTGCCAGCAGGGGCGGGGCAGGGAGCTCACCCCTCCACTTT
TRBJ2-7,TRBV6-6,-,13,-,CASTAGPTREQYF,TGTGCCTCTACTGCGGGACCGACCCGCGAGCAGTATTTC
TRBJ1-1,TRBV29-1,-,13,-,CSVGEGESIDAFF,TGCAGCGTTGGTGAAGGGGAGAGCATTGACGCCTTCTTT
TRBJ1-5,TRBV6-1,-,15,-,CAGSVGLAGDQPQHF,TGTGCCGGCAGTGTAGGGCTGGCAGGCGACCAACCCCAGCATTTT
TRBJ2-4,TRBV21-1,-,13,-,CASIPEAKKIQYF,TGTGCCAGCATTCCAGAAGCCAAAAAGATTCAGTACTTC
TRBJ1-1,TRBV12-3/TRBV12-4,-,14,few,CARSMGQWKNEAFF,TGTGCCAGAAGTATGGGACAATGGAAAAATGAAGCTTTCTTT
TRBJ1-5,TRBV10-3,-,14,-,CAIHGGGEGQPQHF,TGTGCCATCCATGGGGGAGGGGAGGGTCAGCCCCAGCATTTT
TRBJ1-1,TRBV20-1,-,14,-,CNAKYGGGLGEAFF,TGCAATGCTAAGTACGGGGGAGGGCTAGGTGAAGCTTTCTTT
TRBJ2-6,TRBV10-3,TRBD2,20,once,CAISGHGTSGRDSGANALTF,TGTGCCATCAGTGGGCATGGGACTAGCGGGAGGGATTCTGGGGCCAACGCCCTGACTTTC
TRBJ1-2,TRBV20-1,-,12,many,CSASEQNYGYTF,TGCAGTGCTAGTGAACAGAACTATGGCTACACCTTC
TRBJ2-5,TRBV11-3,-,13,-,CASSLRDQETHYF,TGTGCTAGCAGTCTCCGGGACCAAGAGACCCACTACTTC
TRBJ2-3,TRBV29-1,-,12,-,CSWDGGTDTQYF,TGCAGTTGGGACGGAGGCACAGATACGCAGTATTTT
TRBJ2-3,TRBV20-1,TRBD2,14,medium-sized,CSAGLAAAGDTQYF,TGCAGTGCTGGACTAGCGGCCGCGGGAGATACGCAGTATTTT
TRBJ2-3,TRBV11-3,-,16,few,CAGCSWLADSTDTQYF,TGTGCCGGCTGCTCCTGGCTAGCAGATAGCACAGATACGCAGTATTTT
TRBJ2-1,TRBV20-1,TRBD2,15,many,CSAFPGLDPYNEQFF,TGCAGTGCGTTTCCGGGACTAGACCCCTACAATGAGCAGTTCTTC
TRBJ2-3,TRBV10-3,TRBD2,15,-,CATSEWTSGTDMQYF,TGTGCCACCAGCGAGTGGACTAGCGGCACAGATATGCAGTATTTT
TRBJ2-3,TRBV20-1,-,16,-,CSAAVPGLGNTDTQYF,TGCAGTGCTGCCGTCCCGGGACTGGGAAACACAGATACGCAGTATTTT
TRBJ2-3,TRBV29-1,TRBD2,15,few,CSVVAGAGSTDTRYF,TGTAGCGTTGTTGCGGGAGCGGGTAGCACAGATACGCGGTATTTT
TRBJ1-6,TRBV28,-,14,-,CASKERDTSSPLHF,TGTGCCAGCAAAGAGAGGGACACATCTTCACCCCTACACTTT
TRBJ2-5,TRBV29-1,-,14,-,CSVSRRDLGWIQYF,TGCAGCGTTTCCCGACGGGACTTAGGGTGGATCCAGTACTTC
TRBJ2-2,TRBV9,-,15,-,CASSVGRLGTGELFF,TGTGCCAGCAGCGTAGGCCGATTGGGCACCGGCGAGCTGTTTTTT
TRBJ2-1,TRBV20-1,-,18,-,CSDSKDSERPREYNEQFF,TGCAGTGATAGCAAGGATTCGGAGCGTCCAAGGGAATACAATGAGCAGTTCTTC
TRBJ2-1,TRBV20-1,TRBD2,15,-,CNADPGASGSNEQFF,TGCAATGCCGACCCGGGGGCTAGCGGGAGCAATGAGCAGTTCTTC
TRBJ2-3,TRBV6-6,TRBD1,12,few,CASRYRGLTQYF,TGTGCCAGCCGTTACAGGGGGCTTACACAGTATTTT
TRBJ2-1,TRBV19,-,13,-,CARSITGVNEQFF,TGTGCCAGGAGTATAACCGGAGTGAATGAGCAGTTCTTC
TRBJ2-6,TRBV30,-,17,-,CAWNHRTIHHGANVLTF,TGTGCCTGGAATCACCGGACTATCCATCATGGGGCCAACGTCCTGACTTTC
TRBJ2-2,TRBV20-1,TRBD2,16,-,CSARNMLAENTGEPFF,TGCAGTGCTAGAAATATGCTAGCGGAGAACACCGGGGAGCCATTTTTT
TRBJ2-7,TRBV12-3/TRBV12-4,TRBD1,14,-,CASRHGTGGLEQYF,TGTGCCAGCAGACACGGGACAGGGGGTCTCGAGCAGTACTTC
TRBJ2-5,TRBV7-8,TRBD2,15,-,CVSSLGLAGAETHYF,TGTGTCAGCAGCTTGGGACTAGCGGGAGCAGAGACCCATTACTTC
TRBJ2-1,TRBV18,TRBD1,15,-,CASSPGQGAYNEQFF,TGTGCCAGCTCACCTGGACAGGGGGCCTACAATGAGCAGTTCTTC
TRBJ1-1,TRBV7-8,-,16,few,CASSLKTVNSNTEAFF,TGTGCCAGCAGCTTGAAAACGGTGAATTCGAACACTGAAGCTTTCTTT
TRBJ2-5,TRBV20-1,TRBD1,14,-,CSPRFRTGHETQYF,TGCAGTCCTAGATTCAGGACAGGACATGAGACCCAGTACTTC
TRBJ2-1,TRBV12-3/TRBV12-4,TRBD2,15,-,CASSLSQRDHNGQFF,TGTGCCAGCAGTCTCTCTCAGCGGGACCACAATGGGCAGTTCTTC
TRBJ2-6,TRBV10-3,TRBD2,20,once,CAINEHESSGRDSGVNVLTF,TGTGCCATCAATGAACATGAGAGTAGCGGGAGGGACTCTGGGGTCAACGTCCTGACTTTC
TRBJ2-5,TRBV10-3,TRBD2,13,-,CATGTSPQESQYF,TGTGCCACCGGGACTAGCCCTCAAGAGAGCCAATACTTC
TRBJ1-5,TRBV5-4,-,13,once,CVSSLDSNQPQHF,TGTGTCAGCAGCTTGGACAGCAATCAGCCCCAGCATTTT
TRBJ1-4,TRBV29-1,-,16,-,CSVYTPDSASNEKLFF,TGCAGCGTTTACACCCCCGATAGTGCAAGTAATGAAAAACTGTTTTTC
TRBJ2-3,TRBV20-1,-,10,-,CCMLTDTQYF,TGCTGTATGCTGACAGATACGCAGTATTTT